This is a list of T cell receptor beta chains from one sample in a study of T-cell memory formation after mild COVID-19. TCRdb fed the 5' RACE reads into MiXCR, producing one record per CDR3 protein. The profile shows fewer than 250,000 distinct CDR3 sequences, approximately 30% of them singletons. Specimen: PBMCs or a T cell subset sorted from them (not recorded which). The origin of the receptors is an adult woman who had mild COVID-19 (a few samples of this study predate the infection). Cell type and time point are not known. Each CDR3 is given with its conserved first and last residue. D genes are given only for firm matches. Size values are once, few and many counts, or a class for expanded clones, and some rows have none.

J gene: TRBJ2-1
clone size: few
V gene: TRBV5-1
D gene: TRBD1
CDR3 protein: CASSVDRGNSNNEQFF
CDR3 DNA: TGCGCCAGCAGCGTGGACAGGGGGAACTCTAACAATGAGCAGTTCTTC

J gene: TRBJ2-2
clone size: few
V gene: TRBV5-1
D gene: -
CDR3 protein: CASSLGLEGGELFF
CDR3 DNA: TGCGCCAGCAGCTTGGGACTAGAAGGCGGGGAGCTGTTTTTT

J gene: TRBJ2-3
clone size: -
V gene: TRBV29-1
D gene: TRBD2
CDR3 protein: CSVGYGASGSDTQYF
CDR3 DNA: TGCAGCGTAGGATATGGGGCTAGCGGATCAGATACGCAGTATTTT

J gene: TRBJ2-2
clone size: few
V gene: TRBV5-1
D gene: -
CDR3 protein: CASSLGTVNTGELFF
CDR3 DNA: TGCGCCAGCAGCTTGGGAACGGTGAACACCGGGGAGCTGTTTTTT

J gene: TRBJ1-4
clone size: -
V gene: TRBV10-3
D gene: -
CDR3 protein: CAISARGAGNEKLFF
CDR3 DNA: TGTGCCATCAGTGCCCGGGGGGCAGGCAATGAAAAACTGTTTTTT

J gene: TRBJ1-2
clone size: -
V gene: TRBV3-1
D gene: TRBD1
CDR3 protein: CASSHRDRQNYGYTF
CDR3 DNA: TGTGCCAGCAGCCACCGGGACAGGCAAAACTATGGCTACACCTTC

J gene: TRBJ2-2
clone size: -
V gene: TRBV5-1
D gene: -
CDR3 protein: CASRADSNTGELFF
CDR3 DNA: TGCGCCAGCAGGGCCGATTCGAACACCGGGGAGCTGTTTTTT

J gene: TRBJ2-1
clone size: few
V gene: TRBV7-3
D gene: TRBD2
CDR3 protein: CASSSRTSSEQFF
CDR3 DNA: TGTGCCAGCAGCTCCAGGACTAGCTCTGAGCAGTTCTTC

J gene: TRBJ1-6
clone size: few
V gene: TRBV7-9
D gene: -
CDR3 protein: CASSLGTPNSPLHF
CDR3 DNA: TGTGCCAGCAGCTTAGGGACTCCGAACTCACCCCTCCACTTT

J gene: TRBJ1-6
clone size: few
V gene: TRBV4-1
D gene: -
CDR3 protein: CASSLDRSVWNSPLHF
CDR3 DNA: TGCGCCAGCAGCCTTGACAGGAGCGTATGGAATTCACCCCTCCACTTT

J gene: TRBJ1-2
clone size: -
V gene: TRBV30
D gene: TRBD1
CDR3 protein: CAWSPLSGTGDGYTF
CDR3 DNA: TGTGCCTGGAGTCCCCTCTCCGGGACAGGGGATGGCTACACCTTC

J gene: TRBJ2-3
clone size: -
V gene: TRBV18
D gene: TRBD2
CDR3 protein: CASSPELAGGTSTDTQYF
CDR3 DNA: TGTGCCAGCTCACCAGAACTAGCGGGGGGCACTAGCACAGATACGCAGTATTTT

J gene: TRBJ2-5
clone size: few
V gene: TRBV9
D gene: -
CDR3 protein: CASSPGDIQETQYF
CDR3 DNA: TGTGCCAGCAGCCCCGGGGACATCCAAGAGACCCAGTACTTC

J gene: TRBJ1-3
clone size: -
V gene: TRBV7-9
D gene: -
CDR3 protein: CASSSLVYGNTIYF
CDR3 DNA: TGTGCCAGCAGCTCCTTAGTTTATGGAAACACCATATATTTT

J gene: TRBJ2-7
clone size: -
V gene: TRBV4-3
D gene: -
CDR3 protein: CASSQEGVVDSSYEQYF
CDR3 DNA: TGCGCCAGCAGCCAAGAAGGGGTCGTGGACAGTAGCTACGAGCAGTACTTC

J gene: TRBJ2-3
clone size: -
V gene: TRBV3-1
D gene: -
CDR3 protein: CASSPRTADTQYF
CDR3 DNA: TGTGCCAGCAGCCCTCGGACGGCAGATACGCAGTATTTT

J gene: TRBJ2-2
clone size: -
V gene: TRBV20-1
D gene: -
CDR3 protein: CSAPYSGTGELIF
CDR3 DNA: TGCAGTGCTCCTTATAGCGGCACCGGGGAGCTGATTTTT

J gene: TRBJ1-1
clone size: few
V gene: TRBV12-3/TRBV12-4
D gene: -
CDR3 protein: CASSTGAGNTEAFF
CDR3 DNA: TGTGCCAGCAGTACCGGGGCGGGGAACACTGAAGCTTTCTTT

J gene: TRBJ2-7
clone size: few
V gene: TRBV2
D gene: -
CDR3 protein: CASSEASGPYEQYF
CDR3 DNA: TGTGCCAGCAGTGAAGCGTCGGGGCCCTACGAGCAGTACTTC

J gene: TRBJ2-6
clone size: -
V gene: TRBV29-1
D gene: -
CDR3 protein: CSVWWGDSGANVLTF
CDR3 DNA: TGCAGCGTATGGTGGGGGGATTCTGGGGCCAACGTCCTGACTTTC

J gene: TRBJ2-3
clone size: few
V gene: TRBV5-6
D gene: -
CDR3 protein: CASSGGSTDTQYF
CDR3 DNA: TGTGCCAGCAGCGGGGGTTCAACAGATACGCAGTATTTT

J gene: TRBJ2-3
clone size: -
V gene: TRBV5-1
D gene: TRBD2
CDR3 protein: CASSLAGGMADTQYF
CDR3 DNA: TGCGCCAGCAGCTTAGCGGGAGGAATGGCAGATACGCAGTATTTT

J gene: TRBJ2-7
clone size: many
V gene: TRBV7-9
D gene: -
CDR3 protein: CASSLQAYEQYF
CDR3 DNA: TGTGCCAGCAGCTTACAGGCCTACGAGCAGTACTTC

J gene: TRBJ2-7
clone size: -
V gene: TRBV7-9
D gene: -
CDR3 protein: CASSPPRENEQYF
CDR3 DNA: TGTGCCAGCAGCCCCCCCAGGGAGAACGAGCAGTACTTC

J gene: TRBJ2-1
clone size: few
V gene: TRBV6-2/TRBV6-3
D gene: TRBD2
CDR3 protein: CASSSPRTSGSGNEQFF
CDR3 DNA: TGTGCCAGCAGTTCGCCTCGTACTAGCGGGAGTGGTAATGAGCAGTTCTTC

J gene: TRBJ2-1
clone size: few
V gene: TRBV12-3/TRBV12-4
D gene: -
CDR3 protein: CASSLTGPYNEQFF
CDR3 DNA: TGTGCCAGCAGTCTTACGGGCCCTTACAATGAGCAGTTCTTC

J gene: TRBJ2-3
clone size: few
V gene: TRBV27
D gene: -
CDR3 protein: CASSSLGVSGTDTQYF
CDR3 DNA: TGTGCCAGCAGTTCGCTAGGGGTTTCCGGCACAGATACGCAGTATTTT

J gene: TRBJ2-7
clone size: many
V gene: TRBV12-3/TRBV12-4
D gene: -
CDR3 protein: CASSSAGGPYEQYF
CDR3 DNA: TGTGCCAGCAGTTCCGCAGGGGGGCCCTACGAGCAGTACTTC

J gene: TRBJ1-4
clone size: -
V gene: TRBV29-1
D gene: TRBD1
CDR3 protein: CSVTPTGATNEKLFF
CDR3 DNA: TGCAGCGTTACTCCAACAGGGGCAACTAATGAAAAACTGTTTTTT

J gene: TRBJ1-1
clone size: few
V gene: TRBV10-3
D gene: -
CDR3 protein: CAITRGGQNTEAFF
CDR3 DNA: TGTGCCATCACCCGGGGAGGGCAGAACACTGAAGCTTTCTTT

J gene: TRBJ2-3
clone size: -
V gene: TRBV20-1
D gene: -
CDR3 protein: CSAGRGSTDTQYF
CDR3 DNA: TGCAGTGCCGGCAGGGGAAGCACAGATACGCAGTATTTT

J gene: TRBJ2-7
clone size: few
V gene: TRBV12-3/TRBV12-4
D gene: -
CDR3 protein: CASSLRQGQYF
CDR3 DNA: TGTGCCAGCAGTTTACGGCAAGGGCAGTACTTC

J gene: TRBJ1-1
clone size: few
V gene: TRBV4-1
D gene: TRBD1
CDR3 protein: CASSQDTFLGQGMNTEAFF
CDR3 DNA: TGCGCCAGCAGCCAAGATACGTTTTTAGGACAGGGCATGAACACTGAAGCTTTCTTT

J gene: TRBJ2-7
clone size: many
V gene: TRBV28
D gene: TRBD1
CDR3 protein: CASSTPGQGSYEQYF
CDR3 DNA: TGTGCCAGCAGTACTCCGGGACAGGGCTCCTACGAGCAGTACTTC

J gene: TRBJ2-3
clone size: few
V gene: TRBV5-1
D gene: TRBD2
CDR3 protein: CASSLALWREGTDTQYF
CDR3 DNA: TGCGCCAGCAGCTTGGCCTTATGGCGGGAGGGGACAGATACGCAGTATTTT

J gene: TRBJ2-5
clone size: -
V gene: TRBV11-1
D gene: TRBD1
CDR3 protein: CASSGTGGLQETQYF
CDR3 DNA: TGTGCCAGCAGCGGTACAGGGGGGCTTCAAGAGACCCAGTACTTC

J gene: TRBJ1-5
clone size: few
V gene: TRBV20-1
D gene: TRBD1
CDR3 protein: CSAKGAGVNQPQHF
CDR3 DNA: TGCAGTGCTAAGGGGGCAGGGGTTAATCAGCCCCAGCATTTT

J gene: TRBJ2-3
clone size: many
V gene: TRBV6-6
D gene: -
CDR3 protein: CASSHRESDTQYF
CDR3 DNA: TGTGCCAGCAGTCACCGGGAGTCAGATACGCAGTATTTT

J gene: TRBJ2-3
clone size: -
V gene: TRBV29-1
D gene: -
CDR3 protein: CSVDFSSTDTQYF
CDR3 DNA: TGCAGCGTTGATTTCTCCAGCACAGATACGCAGTATTTT

J gene: TRBJ1-1
clone size: few
V gene: TRBV11-2
D gene: -
CDR3 protein: CASSPDMNTEAFF
CDR3 DNA: TGTGCCAGCAGCCCAGACATGAACACTGAAGCTTTCTTT

J gene: TRBJ1-1
clone size: -
V gene: TRBV4-3
D gene: -
CDR3 protein: CASSQWGGGEAFF
CDR3 DNA: TGCGCCAGCAGCCAATGGGGGGGAGGTGAAGCTTTCTTT

J gene: TRBJ1-2
clone size: -
V gene: TRBV7-9
D gene: -
CDR3 protein: CASSSEAVEGLDGYTF
CDR3 DNA: TGTGCCAGCAGCTCCGAGGCGGTCGAGGGGCTGGATGGCTACACCTTC

J gene: TRBJ1-1
clone size: -
V gene: TRBV6-2/TRBV6-3
D gene: TRBD1
CDR3 protein: CASRLTGAGTEAFF
CDR3 DNA: TGTGCCAGCAGACTTACAGGGGCCGGCACTGAAGCTTTCTTT

J gene: TRBJ2-2
clone size: many
V gene: TRBV24-1
D gene: -
CDR3 protein: CATSGRINTGELFF
CDR3 DNA: TGTGCCACCAGTGGACGGATAAACACCGGGGAGCTGTTTTTT

J gene: TRBJ2-3
clone size: -
V gene: TRBV29-1
D gene: TRBD2
CDR3 protein: CSVAGLDRSQYF
CDR3 DNA: TGCAGCGTTGCGGGACTAGATCGTTCGCAGTATTTT

J gene: TRBJ2-7
clone size: -
V gene: TRBV5-1
D gene: -
CDR3 protein: CASSVLGTGPYEQYF
CDR3 DNA: TGCGCCAGCAGCGTGCTAGGGACGGGACCCTACGAGCAGTACTTC

J gene: TRBJ2-2
clone size: -
V gene: TRBV2
D gene: -
CDR3 protein: CASSQIAVNTGELFF
CDR3 DNA: TGTGCCAGCAGTCAGATAGCGGTGAACACCGGGGAGCTGTTTTTT

J gene: TRBJ2-1
clone size: few
V gene: TRBV20-1
D gene: TRBD2
CDR3 protein: CSARDISGTEQFF
CDR3 DNA: TGCAGTGCTAGAGATATCAGCGGGACTGAGCAGTTCTTC

J gene: TRBJ2-5
clone size: -
V gene: TRBV9
D gene: -
CDR3 protein: CASSVATLETQYF
CDR3 DNA: TGTGCCAGCAGCGTAGCTACTTTGGAGACCCAGTACTTC

J gene: TRBJ1-4
clone size: -
V gene: TRBV20-1
D gene: -
CDR3 protein: CSARDLGDLNEKLFF
CDR3 DNA: TGCAGTGCTAGAGACTTGGGGGACCTTAATGAAAAACTGTTTTTT